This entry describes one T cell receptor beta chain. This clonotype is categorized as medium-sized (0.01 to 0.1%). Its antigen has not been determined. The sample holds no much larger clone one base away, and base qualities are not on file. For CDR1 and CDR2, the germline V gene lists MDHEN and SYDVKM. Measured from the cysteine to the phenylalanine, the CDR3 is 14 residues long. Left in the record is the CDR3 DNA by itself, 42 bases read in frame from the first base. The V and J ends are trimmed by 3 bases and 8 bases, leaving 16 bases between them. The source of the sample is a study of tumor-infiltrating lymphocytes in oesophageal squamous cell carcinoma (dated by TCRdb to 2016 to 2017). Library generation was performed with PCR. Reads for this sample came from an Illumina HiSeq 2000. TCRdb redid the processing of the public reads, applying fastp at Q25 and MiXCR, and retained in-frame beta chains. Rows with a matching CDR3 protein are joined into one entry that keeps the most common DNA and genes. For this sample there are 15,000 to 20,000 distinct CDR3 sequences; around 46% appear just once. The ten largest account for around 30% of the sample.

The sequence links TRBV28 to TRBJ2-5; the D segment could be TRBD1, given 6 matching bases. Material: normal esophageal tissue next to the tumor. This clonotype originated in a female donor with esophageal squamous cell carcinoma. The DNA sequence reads TGTGCCAGCAGTTTTATGGGGGCCCAAGCAACCCAGTACTTC. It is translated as CASSFMGAQATQYF.